This section outlines one TCR beta chain sequence together with its context. Its antigen remains unidentified. V was clipped by 5 bases and J by 6 bases, with 29 bases between them. CDR1 and CDR2 from the germline V gene are LNHDA and SQIVND (reference sequence). There are 18 residues in the CDR3. These data originate in a study of T cell responses to AZD1222 COVID-19 vaccine. Here immunoSEQ multiplex PCR was the method, and the copy in TCRdb shows in-frame clones only, minus some. The repertoire consists of 150,000 to 200,000 clones, with about 89% occurring once and the leading ten covering 1.5% to 2%. General study findings and limits: The study identified only 6 or 7 AZD1222 recipients as seropositive at baseline. Clonal diversity was possibly underestimated, and the donors were mostly white British, with more females.

This specimen consisted of peripheral blood, obtained on day 0 of AZD1222 vaccination. The clonotype originates from an adult in good health. The J gene is TRBJ2-7, the V gene TRBV19; D perhaps matches TRBD2 (6 bases). The CDR3 protein is CASSVAGSGPSNPREQYF. For the CDR3, the DNA is TGTGCCAGTAGTGTCGCGGGGAGTGGCCCCAGTAACCCCCGCGAGCAGTACTTC.